This entry is about one TCR beta chain. Germline loops: CDR1 MNHNS, CDR2 SASEGT. The CDR3 is made up of 15 amino acids. V was trimmed by 7 bases and J by 5 bases, leaving 18 bases between them. Generated by immunoSEQ multiplex PCR, the TCRdb table keeps only in-frame clones and is missing some. This sample has 30,000 to 40,000 clones, with around 90% found just once. The data stem from a study of lymphopenia after photon versus proton radiotherapy. The gene calls are TRBV6-1 and TRBJ1-5; tentative D call: TRBD1 (6 bases). The source was peripheral blood, collected from a patient treated with photon-based radiotherapy. The sequence came from a man aged 55 to 70 with cholangiocarcinoma. CDR3 amino acids: CASTYLGAGDQPQHF. The DNA for the CDR3 is TGTGCCAGCACCTACTTGGGGGCAGGGGATCAGCCCCAGCATTTT.